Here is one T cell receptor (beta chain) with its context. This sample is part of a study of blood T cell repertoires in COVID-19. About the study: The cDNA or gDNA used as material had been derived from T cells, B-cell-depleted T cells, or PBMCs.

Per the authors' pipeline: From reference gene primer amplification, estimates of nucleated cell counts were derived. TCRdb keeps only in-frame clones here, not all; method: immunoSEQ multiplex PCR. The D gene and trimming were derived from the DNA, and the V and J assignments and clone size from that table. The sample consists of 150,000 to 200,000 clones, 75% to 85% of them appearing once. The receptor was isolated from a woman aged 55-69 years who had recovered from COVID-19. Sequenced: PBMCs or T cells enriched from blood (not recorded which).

Here the CDR3 reads CASRSDRGRGYTF. The CDR3 DNA reads as TGTGCCAGCAGGTCGGACAGGGGGCGAGGCTACACCTTC. The chain recombines TRBV12-3 or TRBV12-4 with TRBJ1-2; 11 bases line up with TRBD1. CDR3 length: 13 amino acids. The junction had 5 bases not matched to a gene; V was cut back by 6 bases and J by 8 bases.